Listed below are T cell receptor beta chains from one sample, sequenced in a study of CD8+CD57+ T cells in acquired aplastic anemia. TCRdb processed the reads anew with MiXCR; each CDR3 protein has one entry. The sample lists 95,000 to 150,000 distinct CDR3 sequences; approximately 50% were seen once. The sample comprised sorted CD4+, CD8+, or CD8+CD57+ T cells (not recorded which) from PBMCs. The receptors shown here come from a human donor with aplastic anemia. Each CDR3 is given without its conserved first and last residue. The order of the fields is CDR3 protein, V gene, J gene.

CDR3aa: ASSLEGGGAFGEPF; v_gene: TRBV11-2; j_gene: TRBJ2-2
CDR3aa: ASSLVHGNEQF; v_gene: TRBV6-5; j_gene: .
CDR3aa: ASSLGQHTDTQY; v_gene: TRBV5-1; j_gene: TRBJ2-3
CDR3aa: ASSAGVTGELF; v_gene: TRBV2; j_gene: TRBJ2-2
CDR3aa: ATEGRTGVGEQY; v_gene: TRBV7-2; j_gene: TRBJ2-7
CDR3aa: STSQGFNYGYT; v_gene: TRBV29-1; j_gene: TRBJ1-2
CDR3aa: ATGSTGGNTEAF; v_gene: TRBV15; j_gene: TRBJ1-1
CDR3aa: ASSQDRNSETQY; v_gene: TRBV4-2; j_gene: TRBJ2-5
CDR3aa: ASKPLGEYVGNIQY; v_gene: TRBV27; j_gene: TRBJ2-4
CDR3aa: ASSLTGVGDEQF; v_gene: TRBV7-3; j_gene: TRBJ2-1
CDR3aa: ASRQGPMDTEAF; v_gene: TRBV10-2; j_gene: TRBJ1-1
CDR3aa: ASSSKAGRANTGELF; v_gene: TRBV4-2; j_gene: TRBJ2-2
CDR3aa: ASSLGVAGGNEQY; v_gene: TRBV5-1; j_gene: TRBJ2-7
CDR3aa: ASSFFTYEQY; v_gene: TRBV12-3/TRBV12-4; j_gene: TRBJ2-7
CDR3aa: ASSNYGTAEAF; v_gene: TRBV4-1; j_gene: TRBJ1-1
CDR3aa: ASSQGGISAEQF; v_gene: TRBV19; j_gene: TRBJ2-1
CDR3aa: ASRGGLLSEQF; v_gene: TRBV2; j_gene: TRBJ2-1
CDR3aa: ASSPLSYEQY; v_gene: TRBV7-9; j_gene: TRBJ2-7
CDR3aa: ASSPDADTQY; v_gene: TRBV7-2; j_gene: TRBJ2-3
CDR3aa: SATTQETQY; v_gene: TRBV20-1; j_gene: TRBJ2-5
CDR3aa: SASGTGQGVFNEQF; v_gene: TRBV20-1; j_gene: TRBJ2-1
CDR3aa: ASSPRSGQY; v_gene: TRBV7-9; j_gene: TRBJ2-7